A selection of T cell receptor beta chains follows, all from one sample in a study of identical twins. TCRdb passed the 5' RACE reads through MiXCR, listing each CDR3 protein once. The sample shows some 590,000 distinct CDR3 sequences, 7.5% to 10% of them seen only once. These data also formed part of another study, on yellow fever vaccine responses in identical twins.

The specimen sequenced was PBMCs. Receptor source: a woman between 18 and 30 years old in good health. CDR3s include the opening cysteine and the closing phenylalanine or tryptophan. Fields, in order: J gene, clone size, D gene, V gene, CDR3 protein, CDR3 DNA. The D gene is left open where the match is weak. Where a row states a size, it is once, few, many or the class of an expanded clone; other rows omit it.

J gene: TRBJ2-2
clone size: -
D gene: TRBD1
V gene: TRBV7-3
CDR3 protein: CASSAQGGQVTGELFF
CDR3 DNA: TGTGCCAGCAGCGCACAGGGGGGCCAAGTCACCGGGGAGCTGTTTTTT

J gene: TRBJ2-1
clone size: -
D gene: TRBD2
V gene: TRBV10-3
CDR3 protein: CAIGLAGGKELREQFF
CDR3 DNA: TGTGCCATTGGACTAGCGGGAGGTAAGGAGCTCAGAGAGCAGTTCTTC

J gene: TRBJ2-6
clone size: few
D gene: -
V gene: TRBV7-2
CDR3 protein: CASSRSQFSGANVLTF
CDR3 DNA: TGTGCCAGCAGCAGAAGCCAGTTCTCTGGGGCCAACGTCCTGACTTTC

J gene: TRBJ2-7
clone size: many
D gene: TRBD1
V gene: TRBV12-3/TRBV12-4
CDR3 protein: CASSLGVGTVSYEQYF
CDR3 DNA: TGTGCCAGCAGTTTGGGAGTCGGGACAGTCTCCTACGAGCAGTACTTC

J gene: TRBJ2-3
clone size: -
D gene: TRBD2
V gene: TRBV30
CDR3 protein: CACTGLAGTDTQYF
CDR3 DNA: TGTGCCTGTACCGGACTAGCGGGGACAGATACGCAGTATTTT

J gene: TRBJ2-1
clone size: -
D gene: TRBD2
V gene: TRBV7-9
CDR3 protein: CASSSGGLAGTYNEQFF
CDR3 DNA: TGTGCCAGCAGCTCGGGTGGACTAGCGGGAACCTACAATGAGCAGTTCTTC

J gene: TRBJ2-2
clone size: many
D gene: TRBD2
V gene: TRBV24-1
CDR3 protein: CATSRTSGSGAGELFF
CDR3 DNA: TGTGCCACCAGCCGGACTAGCGGGAGCGGAGCCGGGGAGCTGTTTTTT

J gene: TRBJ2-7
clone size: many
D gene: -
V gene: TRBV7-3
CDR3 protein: CASSLKAGAHEQYF
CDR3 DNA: TGTGCCAGCAGCTTAAAGGCTGGGGCCCACGAGCAGTACTTC

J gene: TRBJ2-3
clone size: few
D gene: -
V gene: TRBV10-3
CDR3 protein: CAISEEDRGMRDTQYF
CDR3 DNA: TGTGCCATCAGTGAGGAGGACAGAGGGATGAGAGATACGCAGTATTTT

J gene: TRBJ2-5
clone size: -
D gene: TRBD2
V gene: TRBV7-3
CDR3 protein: CASSLEGLAGGPQYF
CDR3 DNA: TGTGCCAGCAGCTTAGAGGGACTAGCGGGGGGACCCCAGTACTTC

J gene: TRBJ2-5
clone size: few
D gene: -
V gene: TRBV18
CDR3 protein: CASSQDHPSGHPQETQYF
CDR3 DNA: TGTGCCAGCTCCCAGGACCACCCTTCGGGACACCCACAAGAGACCCAGTACTTC

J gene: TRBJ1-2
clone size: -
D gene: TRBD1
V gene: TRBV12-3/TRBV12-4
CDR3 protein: CASSIYRGAFYGYTF
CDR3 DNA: TGTGCCAGCAGTATATACAGGGGGGCATTCTATGGCTACACCTTC

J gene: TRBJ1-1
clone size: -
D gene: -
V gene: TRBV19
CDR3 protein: CASRNPGMNTEAFF
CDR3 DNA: TGTGCCAGTAGAAATCCGGGAATGAACACTGAAGCTTTCTTT

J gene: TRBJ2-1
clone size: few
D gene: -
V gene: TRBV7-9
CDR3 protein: CASSPRAPEVHFF
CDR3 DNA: TGTGCCAGCAGCCCCCGGGCCCCCGAGGTCCATTTCTTC

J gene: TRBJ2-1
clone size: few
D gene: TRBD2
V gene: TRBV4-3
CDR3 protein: CASSQGTSGMSSYNEQFF
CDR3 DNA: TGCGCCAGCAGCCAAGGGACTAGCGGGATGAGCTCCTACAATGAGCAGTTCTTC

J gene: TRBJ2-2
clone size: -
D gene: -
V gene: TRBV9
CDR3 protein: CASSVEAGAVNTGELFF
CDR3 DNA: TGTGCCAGCAGCGTAGAGGCGGGGGCCGTTAACACCGGGGAGCTGTTTTTT

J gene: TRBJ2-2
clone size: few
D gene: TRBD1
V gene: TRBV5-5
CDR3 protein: CASTTGQGITGELFF
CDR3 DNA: TGTGCCAGCACCACCGGACAGGGTATAACCGGGGAGCTGTTTTTT

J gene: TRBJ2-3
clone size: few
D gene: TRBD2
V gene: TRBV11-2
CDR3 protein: CASSRSGARGDTQYF
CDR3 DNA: TGTGCCAGCAGCCGAAGCGGGGCAAGGGGCGATACGCAGTATTTT

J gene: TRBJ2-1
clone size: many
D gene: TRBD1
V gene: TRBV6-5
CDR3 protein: CASSYNRDRGQNEQFF
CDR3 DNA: TGTGCCAGCAGTTACAACCGGGACAGGGGGCAAAATGAGCAGTTCTTC

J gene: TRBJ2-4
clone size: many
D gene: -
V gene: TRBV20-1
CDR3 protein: CSAVVGVKNIQYF
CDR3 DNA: TGCAGTGCCGTAGTGGGGGTCAAAAACATTCAGTACTTC

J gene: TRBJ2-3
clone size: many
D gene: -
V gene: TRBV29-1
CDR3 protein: CSVDGRDTQYF
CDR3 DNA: TGCAGCGTTGATGGCCGAGATACGCAGTATTTT

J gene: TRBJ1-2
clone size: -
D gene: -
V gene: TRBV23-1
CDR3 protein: CASSQRGADGYTF
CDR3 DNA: TGCGCCAGCAGTCAGAGAGGAGCGGATGGCTACACCTTC

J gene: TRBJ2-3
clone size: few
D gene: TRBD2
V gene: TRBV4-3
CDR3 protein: CASSQAGGPTDTQYF
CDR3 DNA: TGCGCCAGCAGCCAAGCGGGAGGGCCGACAGATACGCAGTATTTT

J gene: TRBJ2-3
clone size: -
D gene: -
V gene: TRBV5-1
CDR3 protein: CASSWGPGADTQYF
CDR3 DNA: TGCGCCAGCAGCTGGGGACCAGGGGCAGATACGCAGTATTTT

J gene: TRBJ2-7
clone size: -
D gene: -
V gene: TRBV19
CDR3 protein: CASNGHSSYEQYF
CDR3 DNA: TGTGCCAGTAATGGTCACAGCTCCTACGAGCAGTACTTC

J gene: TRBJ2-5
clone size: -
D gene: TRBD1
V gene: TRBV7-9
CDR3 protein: CASSSRDREETQYF
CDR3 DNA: TGTGCCAGCAGCTCCCGAGACAGGGAAGAGACCCAGTACTTC

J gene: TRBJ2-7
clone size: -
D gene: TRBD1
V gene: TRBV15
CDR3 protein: CATSRQKQGYEQYF
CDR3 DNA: TGTGCCACCAGCCGTCAAAAACAGGGGTACGAGCAGTACTTC

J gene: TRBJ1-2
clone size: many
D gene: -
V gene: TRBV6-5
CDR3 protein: CASSYSGVGYTF
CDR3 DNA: TGTGCCAGCAGTTACTCGGGGGTTGGCTACACCTTC

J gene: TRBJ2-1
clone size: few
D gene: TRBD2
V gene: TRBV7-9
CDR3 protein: CASSFPAGLAYNEQFF
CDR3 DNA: TGTGCCAGCAGCTTCCCCGCCGGACTAGCCTACAATGAGCAGTTCTTC

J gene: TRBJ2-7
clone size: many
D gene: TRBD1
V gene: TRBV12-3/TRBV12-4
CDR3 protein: CASSSRDRSSYEQYF
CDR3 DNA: TGTGCCAGCAGTTCCCGGGACAGAAGCTCCTACGAGCAGTACTTC

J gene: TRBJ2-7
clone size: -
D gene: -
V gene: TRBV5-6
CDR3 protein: CASSLAAGLGEQYF
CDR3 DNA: TGTGCCAGCAGCTTGGCTGCAGGGTTGGGCGAGCAGTACTTC

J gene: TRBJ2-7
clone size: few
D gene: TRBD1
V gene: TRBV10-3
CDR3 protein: CAISDQGESSYEQYF
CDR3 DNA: TGTGCCATCAGTGACCAGGGGGAGAGCTCCTACGAGCAGTACTTC

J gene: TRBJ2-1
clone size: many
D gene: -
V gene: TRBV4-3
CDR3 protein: CASSQATVSSYNEQFF
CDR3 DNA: TGCGCCAGCAGCCAAGCCACGGTAAGCTCCTACAATGAGCAGTTCTTC